Listed below are T cell receptor beta chains from one sample, sequenced in a study of T cell changes during pregnancy in multiple sclerosis. The assay was immunoSEQ multiplex PCR, and TCRdb's table has in-frame clones only and misses some. The data show 70,000 to 100,000 clones, roughly 93% seen once. Here the sequenced sample was peripheral blood, taken in the first trimester of pregnancy. The receptors stem from a female donor with multiple sclerosis, enrolled in a pregnancy study. Each CDR3 is given with its conserved first and last residue. Fields, in order: clone size, D gene, V gene, J gene, CDR3 DNA, CDR3 protein. A D gene is named only where the DNA matches it firmly. Rows give clone size only sometimes, using once, few, many, or a class for an expanded clone.

few	NA	TRBV28	TRBJ1-5	TGTGCCAGCAGTTCAGAACGCAATCAGCCCCAGCATTTT	CASSSERNQPQHF
NA	NA	TRBV7-9	TRBJ1-4	TGTGCCAGCTCCGGGTTGGCAACTAATGAAAAACTGTTTTTT	CASSGLATNEKLFF
NA	TRBD1	TRBV19	TRBJ1-1	TGTGCCAGTAGGCACAGGGGAAACACTGAAGCTTTCTTT	CASRHRGNTEAFF
NA	TRBD1	TRBV30	TRBJ2-4	TGTGCCTCCAACAGGGGGCCAAGCGCCAAAAACATTCAGTACTTC	CASNRGPSAKNIQYF
NA	TRBD1	TRBV5-1	TRBJ1-1	TGCGCCAGCAGCTCCCGCCGGGACCCAGGGGGATCCCGCATGAACACTGAAGCTTTCTTT	CASSSRRDPGGSRMNTEAFF
NA	NA	TRBV5-1	TRBJ2-2	TGCGCCAGCAGCTTGGCTAGGGGGTCCGGGGAGCTGTTTTTT	CASSLARGSGELFF
NA	NA	TRBV5-1	TRBJ1-1	TGCGCCAGCAGCTTGCAAGGGGCTAACACTGAAGCTTTCTTT	CASSLQGANTEAFF
NA	TRBD1	TRBV10-3	TRBJ1-2	TGTGCCATCAGCCACTCCGGGACAGGAACTAACTATGGCTACACCTTC	CAISHSGTGTNYGYTF
NA	NA	TRBV25-1	TRBJ1-2	TGTGCCAGCAGTCCACAGGGCTATGGCTACACCTTC	CASSPQGYGYTF
NA	NA	TRBV18	TRBJ2-5	TGTGCCAGCTCACCACTAGATAGGACTGGGCAAGAGACCCAGTACTTC	CASSPLDRTGQETQYF
NA	TRBD1	TRBV2	TRBJ1-1	TGTGCCACCGACAGGGGGCTGCGTACTGAAGCTTTCTTT	CATDRGLRTEAFF
NA	TRBD1	TRBV14	TRBJ2-7	TGTGCCAGCAGCCAACCAGGACAGGACTACGAGCAGTACTTC	CASSQPGQDYEQYF
NA	TRBD2	TRBV9	TRBJ2-3	TGTGCCAGCAGCGTAGGCGGGGGATACACAGATACGCAGTATTTT	CASSVGGGYTDTQYF
NA	NA	TRBV20-1	TRBJ1-1	TGCAGTGCTAGTCTCGGACTTGAAGCTTTCTTT	CSASLGLEAFF
NA	NA	TRBV9	TRBJ2-3	TGTGCCAGCAGCGCCCCCCTAGCGTTTACGAACACAGATACGCAGTATTTT	CASSAPLAFTNTDTQYF
once	NA	TRBV30	TRBJ2-3	TGTGCCTGGAGGGCGGGACCCAGCACAGATACGCAGTATTTT	CAWRAGPSTDTQYF
NA	TRBD1	TRBV12-5	TRBJ1-1	TGTGCTAGTGGTTTGGGACAGGGATGGTCAGCTTTCTTT	CASGLGQGWSAFF